Each of the 21 T cell receptor beta chains below was sequenced from the same sample in a study of OX40 agonist ivuxolimab in advanced cancers. Libraries were prepared through the immunoSEQ multiplex PCR assay. In TCRdb, the immuneACCESS table is reduced to in-frame sequences with V and J assigned. These tables do not hold every clone; where another copy was compared, an unresolved V gene accounts for under half, and the others remain unexplained. Across this sample there are about 55,000 clones, with roughly 90% seen only once. The biggest ten clones account for 6.9% of the sample. Specimen: CD4+ or CD8+ T cells sorted from blood, collected in a trial of the OX40 agonist ivuxolimab. The receptors were sampled from an adult with an advanced solid tumor such as melanoma, head and neck, liver or kidney cancer.

This clone was counted only a few times. V gene TRBV2 combines with J gene TRBJ1-1; D not certain. Germline CDR1 and CDR2: SNHLY and FYNNEI. V was trimmed by 7 bases and J by 1 base, leaving 10 bases between them. CDR3 length: 13 amino acids. The CDR3 region is CASMTSGNTEAFF. The CDR3 DNA sequence: TGTGCCAGCATGACGAGCGGGAACACTGAAGCTTTCTTT.

The chain carries TRBV11-2 and TRBJ2-7; no definite D call. This CDR3 has 15 residues. Germline values: CDR1 SGHAT, CDR2 FQNNGV. V dropped 0 bases and J dropped 4 bases, with 13 bases sitting between them. The CDR3 sequence: CASSLDSYLGYEQYF. DNA for the CDR3: TGTGCCAGCAGCTTAGATTCCTATCTAGGATACGAGCAGTACTTC.

The V and J genes are TRBV25-1 and TRBJ2-7; D is unclear. This CDR3 has 13 amino acids. V was pared by 8 bases and J by 0 bases, with 11 bases between. Looked up from germline, CDR1 is MGHDK and CDR2 is SYGVNS. CDR3 in amino acids: CASQDRNSYEQYF. Written as DNA, the CDR3 is TGTGCCAGCCAGGACCGGAACTCCTACGAGCAGTACTTC.

The chain recombines TRBV5-1 with TRBJ2-7; D is undetermined. V shed 0 bases and J shed 2 bases, with 0 bases lying between them. Germline-derived CDR1 and CDR2 are SGHRS and YFSETQ. The CDR3 extends over 11 amino acids. The CDR3: CASSLAYEQYF. The CDR3 bases are TGCGCCAGCAGCTTGGCCTACGAGCAGTACTTC. Supplemented by reference TRBV5-1 and TRBJ2-7, the full variable domain reads KAGVTQTPRYLIKTRGQQVTLSCSPISGHRSVSWYQQTPGQGLQFLFEYFSETQRNKGNFPGRFSGRQFSNSRSEMNVSTLELGDSALYLCASSLAYEQYFGPGTRLTVT.

This clone was recorded only once. V is TRBV2 and J is TRBJ2-7; D might be TRBD1 (5 bases). Trimming stripped 3 bases from V and 0 bases from J, with 12 bases between. Germline values: CDR1 SNHLY, CDR2 FYNNEI. This CDR3 is built from 15 residues. DNA for the CDR3: TGTGCCAGCAGTGACCGACAGCCCCTCTCCTACGAGCAGTACTTC. Encoded protein: CASSDRQPLSYEQYF.

This rearrangement joins TRBV4-1 to TRBJ1-6; 7 nucleotides agree with TRBD1. Germline CDR1 reads MGHRA; CDR2 reads YSYEKL. The CDR3 consists of 15 residues. Germline trimming cut 2 bases from V and 8 bases from J; bases unmatched to any gene: 6. The chain's CDR3 is CASSQRQGGDSPLHF. The DNA for the CDR3 is TGCGCCAGCAGCCAAAGACAGGGAGGGGATTCACCCCTCCACTTT.

The chain couples TRBV27 to TRBJ1-3, with unresolved D. V was pared by 5 bases and J by 0 bases, with 5 bases between. The CDR3 has 13 residues. The germline CDR1 and CDR2 sequences are MNHEY and SMNVEV (reference sequence). The DNA for the CDR3 is TGTGCCAGCAGTCGGGGCTCTGGAAACACCATATATTTT. Translating gives CASSRGSGNTIYF.

The V and J genes are TRBV18 and TRBJ1-1; 8 bases line up with TRBD1. Germline CDR1 KGHSH, CDR2 LQKENI. Losses at the gene ends were 1 base for V and 7 bases for J; bases not matched to a gene: 5. The CDR3 has 14 residues. The CDR3 spells CASSPRGDRGEAFF. The CDR3 DNA reads TGTGCCAGCTCACCACGAGGAGACAGGGGTGAAGCTTTCTTT.

This chain uses TRBV10-1 with TRBJ2-2; D gene uncertain. V lost 7 bases and J lost 1, with 10 bases in between. Per the germline V gene, CDR1 is WNHNN and CDR2 is SYGVQD (reference sequence). The CDR3 has 14 residues. CDR3 DNA sequence: TGCGCCAGCACGTCCTCGCGGAACACCGGGGAGCTGTTTTTT. Translation: CASTSSRNTGELFF.

The table lists this clone with a few counts. V and J are TRBV28 and TRBJ2-5, with D perhaps TRBD1 (5 bases). The CDR3 spans 12 residues. Germline loops: CDR1 MDHEN, CDR2 SYDVKM. Between the trimmed V and J ends, which lost 1 base and 7 bases, there was a span of 7 bases. The CDR3 nucleotides are TGTGCCAGCAGTTTATTCCAGGGGACCCAGTACTTC. Amino acids: CASSLFQGTQYF.

The V call is TRBV5-6, the J call TRBJ1-5; TRBD1 aligns across 8 bases. With V trimmed by 4 bases and J by 6 bases, 12 bases remained unmatched. The CDR3 spans 16 residues. The germline CDR1 and CDR2 sequences are SGHDT and YYEEEE. CDR3: CASSLNGQGSFQPQHF. CDR3 bases: TGTGCCAGCAGCCTAAACGGACAGGGATCGTTTCAGCCCCAGCATTTT.

The rearrangement joins TRBV7-9 to TRBJ2-7, with D uncertain. Germline V gene lookup returns CDR1 SEHNR and CDR2 FQNEAQ (reference sequence). V was trimmed by 5 bases and J by 3 bases, leaving 11 bases between them. The CDR3 covers 13 residues. DNA of the CDR3: TGTGCCAGCAGCCAAAGGGCCGGCTACGAGCAGTACTTC. Residues: CASSQRAGYEQYF. The whole variable domain, remainder taken from reference TRBV7-9 and TRBJ2-7, is DTGVSQNPRHKITKRGQNVTFRCDPISEHNRLYWYRQTLGQGPEFLTYFQNEAQLEKSRLLSDRFSAERPKGSFSTLEIQRTEQGDSAMYLCASSQRAGYEQYFGPGTRLTVT.

As concerns this clone: Other DNA sequences from this sample encode an identical CDR3 as well. The chain is built from TRBV30 and TRBJ2-7; 7 positions match TRBD1. Germline loops: CDR1 GTSNPN, CDR2 SVGIG (reference sequence). This CDR3 contains 12 residues. V was clipped by 3 bases and J by 4 bases; unmatched bases: 3. The CDR3 DNA sequence: TGTGCCTGGAGCGAACAGGGGTACGAGCAGTACTTC. Residues: CAWSEQGYEQYF.

The chain combines TRBV7-6 with TRBJ2-2, with 7 positions matching TRBD2. Germline loops: CDR1 SGHVS, CDR2 FNYEAQ. This CDR3 has 15 amino acids. The J segment lost 4 bases and the V segment lost 1 base, leaving 3 bases of the junction unmatched. This chain's CDR3 is CASSLGGSSTGELFF. CDR3 nucleotides: TGTGCCAGCAGCTTAGGCGGGAGCAGCACCGGGGAGCTGTTTTTT.

This chain links TRBV5-4 with TRBJ2-3, with TRBD2 matching over 8 bases. Per germline, CDR1 SGHNT and CDR2 YYREEE (reference sequence). There are 16 residues in the CDR3. V gave up 3 bases and J gave up 4 bases; unmatched junction bases: 10. DNA for the CDR3: TGTGCCAGCAGCTATGAAGCGGGAGTGAAGGCAGATACGCAGTATTTT. Amino acid sequence: CASSYEAGVKADTQYF. The whole variable domain, filled in from reference TRBV5-4 and TRBJ2-3, reads ETGVTQSPTHLIKTRGQQVTLRCSSQSGHNTVSWYQQALGQGPQFIFQYYREEENGRGNFPPRFSGLQFPNYSSELNVNALELDDSALYLCASSYEAGVKADTQYFGPGTRLTVL.

The CDR3 DNA sequence: TGTGCCAGCAGTTTCCTCCCCAGGCGGAGCGGCCCGCGCCCCCGGGAGCTGTTTTTT. It is translated as CASSFLPRRSGPRPRELFF. The chain links TRBV28 to TRBJ2-2; tentative D call: TRBD2 (5 bases). Per germline, CDR1 MDHEN and CDR2 SYDVKM. Trimming removed 3 bases from V and 9 bases from J, with 29 bases in between. The length of the CDR3 is 19 residues.

This chain uses TRBV7-3 with TRBJ2-5; weak D call: TRBD1 (6 bases). The CDR3 sequence is 13 residues long. Germline assignment: CDR1 SGHTA and CDR2 FQGTGA. V was pared by 5 bases and J by 5 bases, with 12 bases between. The CDR3 DNA reads TGTGCCAGCAGCAATCCAGGGGCGGAGACCCAGTACTTC. This encodes CASSNPGAETQYF.

The V and J genes are TRBV27 and TRBJ1-1; TRBD1 matches at 9 bases. V trimming: 5 bases; J trimming: 4 bases; junction bases outside the gene matches: 8. The CDR3 loop spans 15 amino acids. Looked up from germline, CDR1 is MNHEY and CDR2 is SMNVEV (reference sequence). Here the CDR3 reads CASSKQQGAVTEAFF. The CDR3 bases are TGTGCCAGCAGTAAACAACAGGGGGCGGTCACTGAAGCTTTCTTT.

The chain carries TRBV6-5 and TRBJ1-2; possible D gene TRBD1, 5 bases. The length of the CDR3 is 12 residues. Germline CDR1 and CDR2: MNHEY and SVGAGI. Deletions cut 10 bases from V and 0 bases from J, with 9 bases between. The CDR3 DNA follows: TGTGCCACCAGGGTAGCTAACTATGGCTACACCTTC. Amino acids: CATRVANYGYTF.

J is TRBJ1-5 and V is TRBV28; 10 positions agree with TRBD1. V lost 6 bases, J lost 0 bases, and 8 bases stayed unmatched. The CDR3 covers 17 residues. CDR1 MDHEN and CDR2 SYDVKM come from the germline V gene. DNA of the CDR3: TGTGCCAGCAGGAACCGGGACAGGGGATATAGCAATCAGCCCCAGCATTTT. Its translation is CASRNRDRGYSNQPQHF.

The CDR3 loop reads CASSMNKRGGTDTQYF. In DNA, the CDR3 is TGTGCCAGTAGTATGAATAAGCGGGGAGGCACAGATACGCAGTATTTT. This chain uses TRBV19 with TRBJ2-3; 7 bases are a match to TRBD2. This CDR3 is built from 16 residues. V lost 3 bases and J lost 1; bases outside the gene matches: 7. Germline V CDR1 and CDR2: LNHDA, SQIVND (reference sequence).